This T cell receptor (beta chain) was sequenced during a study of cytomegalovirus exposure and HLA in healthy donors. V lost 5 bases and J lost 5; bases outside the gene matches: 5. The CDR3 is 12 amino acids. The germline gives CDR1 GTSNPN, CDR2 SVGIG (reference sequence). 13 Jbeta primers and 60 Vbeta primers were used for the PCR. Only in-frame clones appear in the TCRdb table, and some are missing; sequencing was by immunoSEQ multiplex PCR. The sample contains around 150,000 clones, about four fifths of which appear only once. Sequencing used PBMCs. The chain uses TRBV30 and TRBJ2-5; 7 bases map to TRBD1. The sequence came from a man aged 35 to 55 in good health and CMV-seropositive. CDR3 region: CAWRGGGETQYF. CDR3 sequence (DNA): TGTGCCTGGCGAGGGGGCGGGGAGACCCAGTACTTC.